The 5 T cell receptor beta chains given below trace back to one sample, sequenced in a study of T cells after yellow fever vaccination. Using its own MiXCR run on the 5' RACE reads, TCRdb lists one record per CDR3 protein. The sample shows 250,000 to 350,000 distinct CDR3 sequences, around 6.8% of them seen only once. The input for sequencing was PBMCs, taken roughly 47 days after the first yellow fever vaccination. The receptor set was obtained from a man younger than 30 who received the YFV17D yellow fever vaccine.

This clonotype showed up just a few times. V usage is TRBV27 and J usage is TRBJ2-5; TRBD2 agrees at 9 bases. V shed 5 bases and J 1 base; nucleotides not matched to a gene: 8. CDR1 is MNHEY and CDR2 is SMNVEV in the germline V gene (reference sequence). This CDR3 is built from 16 residues. The DNA of the CDR3 is TGTGCCAGCAGTCTCCGGGGCGGGGGGGCCCAAGAGACCCAGTACTTC. This translates into CASSLRGGGAQETQYF.

This clonotype was found many times. The chain uses TRBV5-1 and TRBJ2-3, with 13 bases matching TRBD2. In germline, CDR1 is SGHRS, CDR2 YFSETQ. The CDR3 runs 16 residues. V lost 4 bases to trimming and J lost 6 bases; unmatched junction nucleotides: 8. CDR3 coding DNA: TGCGCCAGCAGCGATGGGACTAGCGGGGAAGTGGATACGCAGTATTTT. The encoded protein is CASSDGTSGEVDTQYF.

The chain employs TRBV11-2 and TRBJ1-2, with 9 bases lining up with TRBD1. Germline-derived CDR1 and CDR2 are SGHAT and FQNNGV. The trim removed 5 bases at V and 2 bases at J, leaving 6 bases unmatched. CDR3 length: 15 residues. The CDR3 bases are TGTGCCAGCAGCCCGGACAGGGGACAAAACTATGGCTACACCTTC. It yields the protein CASSPDRGQNYGYTF.

This clonotype appeared a few times. The rearrangement links TRBV13 to TRBJ2-7; unclear D gene. The CDR3 loop spans 14 amino acids. Trimming left V 5 bases short and J 3 bases short, with 14 bases between. Per germline, CDR1 PRHDT and CDR2 FYEKMQ (reference sequence). CDR3 DNA sequence: TGTGCCAGCAGCGACGGGCCAGTAAACTACGAGCAGTACTTC. This translates into CASSDGPVNYEQYF.

This clonotype was seen only a few times. The J gene is TRBJ1-1, the V gene TRBV6-2 or TRBV6-3; D is ambiguous. Germline V CDR1 and CDR2: MNHEY, SVGEGT. This CDR3 has 12 residues. Trimming left V 8 bases short and J 3 bases short, with 10 bases between. The CDR3 reads CASGQPYTEAFF. DNA of the CDR3: TGTGCCAGCGGTCAGCCCTACACTGAAGCTTTCTTT.